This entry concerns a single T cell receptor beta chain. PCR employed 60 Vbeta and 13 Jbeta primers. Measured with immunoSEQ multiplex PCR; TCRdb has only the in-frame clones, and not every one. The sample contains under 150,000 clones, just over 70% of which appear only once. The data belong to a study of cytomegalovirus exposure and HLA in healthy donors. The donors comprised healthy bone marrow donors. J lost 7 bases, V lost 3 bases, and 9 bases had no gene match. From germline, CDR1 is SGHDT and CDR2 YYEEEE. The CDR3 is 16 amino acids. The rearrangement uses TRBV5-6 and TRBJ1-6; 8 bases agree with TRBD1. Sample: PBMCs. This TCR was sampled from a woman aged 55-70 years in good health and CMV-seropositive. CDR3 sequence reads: CASSSQGAFRNSPLHF. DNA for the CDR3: TGTGCCAGCAGCTCTCAGGGGGCCTTTCGAAATTCACCCCTCCACTTT.